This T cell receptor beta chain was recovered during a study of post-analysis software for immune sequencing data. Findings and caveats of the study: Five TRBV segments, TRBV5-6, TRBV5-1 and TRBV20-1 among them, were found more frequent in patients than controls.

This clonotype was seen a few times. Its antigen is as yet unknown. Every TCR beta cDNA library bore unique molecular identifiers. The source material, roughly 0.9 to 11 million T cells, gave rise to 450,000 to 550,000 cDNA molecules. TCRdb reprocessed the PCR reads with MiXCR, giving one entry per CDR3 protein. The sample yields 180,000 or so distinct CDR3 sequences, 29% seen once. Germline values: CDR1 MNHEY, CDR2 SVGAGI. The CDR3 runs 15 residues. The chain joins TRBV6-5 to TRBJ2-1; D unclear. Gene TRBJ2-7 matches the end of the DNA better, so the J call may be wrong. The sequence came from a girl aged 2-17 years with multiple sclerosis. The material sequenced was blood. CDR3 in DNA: TGTGCCAGCAGTTTGGCGACGAGCTCCTACAATGAGCAGTACTTC. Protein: CASSLATSSYNEQYF.